The 17 T cell receptor beta chains in this list originate from one sample, sequenced in a study of cytomegalovirus exposure and HLA in healthy donors (TCRdb year 2017). Library prep was done by the immunoSEQ multiplex PCR assay. As stored in TCRdb, this immuneACCESS dataset retains in-frame rearrangements with V and J assigned. A fraction of the clones does not appear; measured against another copy, unresolved V genes explain less than half of the discrepancy, and the remainder lacks a known reason. The sample profile shows tens of thousands of clones; roughly 90% of them were found once. Roughly 1% of the sample is in the top ten clones. Input material: PBMCs. The receptors were gathered from a man aged 18 to 30 in good health and CMV-seronegative.

The table lists this clone with a count of one. J is TRBJ2-5 and V is TRBV27; 7 bases match TRBD1. CDR3 length equals 15 residues. Trimming took 5 bases from V and 0 from J; bases not matched to a gene: 6. Per the germline V gene, CDR1 is MNHEY and CDR2 is SMNVEV (reference sequence). CDR3 loop: CASSRLDRYQETQYF. CDR3 DNA sequence: TGTGCCAGCAGTCGACTGGACAGGTACCAAGAGACCCAGTACTTC.

CDR3 in DNA: TGTGCCAGTAGCTTAGCGGCCATTGCCGGGGAGCTGTTTTTT. Its protein product is CASSLAAIAGELFF. V usage is TRBV19 and J usage is TRBJ2-2; a possible D gene is TRBD2 (6 bases). CDR3 size: 14 residues. Per the germline V gene, CDR1 is LNHDA and CDR2 is SQIVND (reference sequence). V lost 6 bases to trimming and J lost 6 bases, with 14 bases between them.

The chain carries TRBV7-8 and TRBJ2-1; 10 nucleotides match TRBD1. The CDR3 spans 17 residues. V lost 4 bases, J lost 5 bases, and 11 bases stayed unmatched. Germline V gene data show CDR1 as SGHVS and CDR2 as FQNEAQ. The DNA for the CDR3 is TGTGCCAGCAGCTCCCTCCTTGGGGACAGGGGAAACAATGAGCAGTTCTTC. Protein sequence: CASSSLLGDRGNNEQFF.

This chain connects TRBV7-9 to TRBJ2-1, with unresolved D. Trimming pared 3 bases from V and 4 bases from J, leaving 13 bases between. In germline, CDR1 is SEHNR, CDR2 FQNEAQ (reference sequence). This CDR3 contains 15 residues. CDR3 bases: TGTGCCAGCAGCTTCCTCTACCACTTATACAATGAGCAGTTCTTC. Its protein product is CASSFLYHLYNEQFF.

This chain connects TRBV11-3 to TRBJ2-7; the D gene is possibly TRBD1 (6 bases). Per the germline V gene, CDR1 is SGHNT and CDR2 is YENEEA. Trimming removed 6 bases from V and 5 bases from J, with 17 bases in between. The CDR3 contains 14 residues. The CDR3 DNA sequence: TGTGCCAGCAGTCGATCCAGGGGCAGCGACGAGCAGTACTTC. It codes for CASSRSRGSDEQYF. The full variable domain, rest sourced from reference TRBV11-3 and TRBJ2-7, is EAGVVQSPRYKIIEKKQPVAFWCNPISGHNTLYWYLQNLGQGPELLIRYENEEAVDDSQLPKDRFSAERLKGVDSTLKIQPAELGDSAVYLCASSRSRGSDEQYFGPGTRLTVT.

The gene calls are TRBV5-4 and TRBJ2-6, with no clear D. The CDR3 is made up of 14 amino acids. Trimming removed 4 bases at V and 1 base at J, with 6 bases between. The germline V gene encodes CDR1 SGHNT and CDR2 YYREEE (reference sequence). This CDR3 reads CASSIHSGANVLTF. The CDR3 DNA follows: TGTGCCAGCAGCATACATTCTGGGGCCAACGTCCTGACTTTC.

This clone was seen a handful of times. The chain carries TRBV5-5 and TRBJ2-7; a possible D gene is TRBD1 (6 bases). Trimming stripped 1 base from V and 2 bases from J, with 16 bases between. The CDR3 spans 16 residues. In germline, CDR1 is SGHKS, CDR2 YYEKEE (reference sequence). CDR3: CASSLTRDTVTYEQYF. The CDR3 DNA sequence: TGTGCCAGCAGCTTGACCCGGGACACCGTTACCTACGAGCAGTACTTC. The full variable domain, rest sourced from reference TRBV5-5 and TRBJ2-7, is DAGVTQSPTHLIKTRGQQVTLRCSPISGHKSVSWYQQVLGQGPQFIFQYYEKEERGRGNFPDRFSARQFPNYSSELNVNALLLGDSALYLCASSLTRDTVTYEQYFGPGTRLTVT.

This clone showed up just once. The J gene is TRBJ2-7, the V gene TRBV28, with 8 nucleotides matching TRBD2. The J segment lost 3 bases and the V segment lost 8 bases, leaving 9 bases of the junction unmatched. In germline, CDR1 is MDHEN, CDR2 SYDVKM. This CDR3 has 14 amino acids. The CDR3 region has the DNA TGTGCCAGCGGGTTCCAGGCGGGGGGCTACGAGCAGTACTTC. Its protein is CASGFQAGGYEQYF.

The table lists this clone with a count of one. V and J are TRBV5-3 and TRBJ2-1; 8 bases align to TRBD2. TRBV5-3 is an ORF, and what it does is uncertain. V shed 2 bases, J shed 3 bases, and the junction held 4 bases outside the gene matches. CDR3 length: 15 residues. CDR3 in amino acids: CARSFREGDYNEQFF. CDR3 DNA sequence: TGTGCCAGAAGCTTTCGGGAGGGAGACTACAATGAGCAGTTCTTC.

This sequence joins TRBV27 and TRBJ2-2; D is possibly TRBD1 (5 bases). The CDR3 extends over 14 amino acids. Germline lookup yields CDR1 MNHEY and CDR2 SMNVEV (reference sequence). The V gene lost 5 bases and the J gene lost 1 base, with 8 bases spanning the gap. The CDR3 nucleotides read TGTGCCAGCAGTCCCGACAGGAACACCGGGGAGCTGTTTTTT. Amino acid sequence: CASSPDRNTGELFF.

The chain links TRBV28 to TRBJ2-3; the match to TRBD1 covers 12 bases. The trim removed 2 bases at V and 7 bases at J, leaving 7 bases unmatched. Germline V gene sequence: CDR1 MDHEN, CDR2 SYDVKM. This CDR3 has 16 residues. The CDR3 DNA reads as TGTGCCAGCAGTTTAGAGGGACAGGGGGCCCCCAATACGCAGTATTTT. Its translation is CASSLEGQGAPNTQYF. The complete variable domain, with remaining parts taken from reference TRBV28 and TRBJ2-3, reads DVKVTQSSRYLVKRTGEKVFLECVQDMDHENMFWYRQDPGLGLRLIYFSYDVKMKEKGDIPEGYSVSREKKERFSLILESASTNQTSMYLCASSLEGQGAPNTQYFGPGTRLTVL.

This chain connects TRBV5-1 to TRBJ1-1; the D is unclear. Trimming pared 1 base from V and 3 bases from J, leaving 13 bases between. Germline V gives CDR1 SGHRS, CDR2 YFSETQ. The CDR3 runs to 15 residues. CDR3 amino acids: CASSLSVDSDTEAFF. The CDR3 region has the DNA TGCGCCAGCAGCTTGTCGGTGGACTCGGACACTGAAGCTTTCTTT.

This clone appeared once. The V call is TRBV19, the J call TRBJ2-2; 7 positions agree with TRBD2. The V segment lost 10 bases and the J segment 7 bases; nucleotides outside the gene matches: 12. CDR1 is LNHDA and CDR2 is SQIVND in the germline V gene (reference sequence). The length of the CDR3 is 14 residues. In DNA, the CDR3 is TGTGCCACACGGGGCGGGAGCCTGAACGGGGAGCTGTTTTTT. It translates to CATRGGSLNGELFF.

The V and J genes are TRBV29-1 and TRBJ2-3; 8 bases match TRBD2. V lost 2 bases to trimming and J lost 2 bases; unmatched junction nucleotides: 6. CDR1 and CDR2 (germline): SQVTM, ANQGSEA. There are 15 residues in the CDR3. The CDR3 DNA reads as TGCAGCGTTGAACAACTAGCGGAGCTCACAGATACGCAGTATTTT. Translating gives CSVEQLAELTDTQYF.

This chain uses TRBV7-6 with TRBJ2-3; TRBD2 aligns across 12 bases. J gave up 5 bases and V 5 bases, and 20 bases lay outside the gene matches. The V gene's germline CDR1 is SGHVS and CDR2 FNYEAQ. The CDR3 has 20 residues. The CDR3 coding sequence is TGTGCCAGCAGCCCACGGAGGCTAGCGGGAGGGTCAAGCGGAGTAGATACGCAGTATTTT. Protein sequence: CASSPRRLAGGSSGVDTQYF. Full variable domain (rest looked up from reference TRBV7-6 and TRBJ2-3): GAGVSQSPRYKVTKRGQDVALRCDPISGHVSLYWYRQALGQGPEFLTYFNYEAQQDKSGLPNDRFSAERPEGSISTLTIQRTEQRDSAMYRCASSPRRLAGGSSGVDTQYFGPGTRLTVL.

Written as DNA, the CDR3 is TGTGCCAGCAGCTCCCCGGGGGGAGGGCAAACGCAGTATTTT. Translated: CASSSPGGGQTQYF. The chain links TRBV7-2 to TRBJ2-3; 7 nucleotides agree with TRBD2. With V trimmed by 4 bases and J by 9 bases, 10 bases remained unmatched. The germline gives CDR1 SGHTA, CDR2 FQGNSA. The CDR3 is 14 amino acids.

The J gene is TRBJ1-2, the V gene TRBV28; D might be TRBD1 (5 bases). CDR1 and CDR2 from the germline V gene are MDHEN and SYDVKM. CDR3 length: 12 residues. Trimming removed 5 bases at V and 2 bases at J, with 6 bases between. CDR3 sequence reads: CASSRGNYGYTF. CDR3 bases: TGTGCCAGCAGTCGGGGGAACTATGGCTACACCTTC.